This T cell receptor beta chain was identified in a study of cytotoxic CD8 clonotypes in ibrutinib-treated CLL. Assay used: immunoSEQ multiplex PCR; TCRdb lists only in-frame clones, some missing. The sample includes approximately 300,000 clones, around four fifths of them seen just once. The CDR3 loop spans 12 amino acids. Germline values: CDR1 MNHEY, CDR2 SMNVEV (reference sequence). The V gene lost 5 bases and the J gene lost 4 bases, with 9 bases spanning the gap. The chain recombines TRBV27 with TRBJ2-7; D uncertain. This clonotype was obtained from a human donor with chronic lymphocytic leukemia. Material: PBMCs, obtained before ibrutinib treatment. For the CDR3, the DNA is TGTGCCAGCAGTATCGGACCTTACGAGCAGTACTTC. This encodes CASSIGPYEQYF.